This T cell receptor beta chain was sequenced during a study of cytomegalovirus exposure and HLA in healthy donors. To note about this clone: Antigen specificity is unknown. Within the sample, other DNA sequences also encode this same CDR3.

Trimming took 4 bases from V and 8 from J; bases not matched to a gene: 10. In germline, CDR1 is GTSNPN, CDR2 SVGIG (reference sequence). The CDR3 spans 13 residues. The study, taken as a whole, reports: The tendency of first-cohort TCR clusters to co-occur in the roughly 110 validation repertoires was identified by a subsequent analysis. The study put 150 to 200 TCR beta chains on its list as cytomegalovirus-associated.

The donors formed part of the roughly 120-subject validation cohort, distinct from the approximately 640-subject first cohort. Repertoires were generated with immunoSEQ multiplex PCR, while TCRdb's copy carries only in-frame clones and drops some. The data hold about 200,000 clones, with roughly 81% observed a single time. The V and J genes are TRBV30 and TRBJ1-2; 7 bases align to TRBD1. The sequencing input was PBMCs. The sequence was collected from a woman between 25 and 40 years old in good health and CMV-seronegative. This CDR3 reads CAWTPTGQGGYTF. In DNA, the CDR3 is TGTGCCTGGACCCCGACAGGGCAGGGAGGCTACACCTTC.